This entry lists 30 T cell receptor beta chains sequenced from one sample in a study of T cells in Graves' hyperthyroidism and ophthalmopathy. TCR beta CDR3 regions were amplified from RNA transcripts. When the TCR CDR3 underwent first-round RT-PCR, the HTBI primer set was used. TCRdb passed the multiplex PCR reads through MiXCR, listing each CDR3 protein once. The table has 690,000 or so distinct CDR3 sequences, approximately 19% seen once. The sample was blood. Receptors originate from a woman aged 45 to 65 with Graves' hyperthyroidism that later progressed to Graves' ophthalmopathy.

This clonotype was observed at least ten times. The chain uses TRBV2 and TRBJ1-1; D remains ambiguous. Germline V gene lookup returns CDR1 SNHLY and CDR2 FYNNEI. The CDR3 spans 13 residues. With 2 bases removed from V and 6 bases from J, the gap between germline ends came to 10 bases. The CDR3 DNA follows: TGTGCCAGCAGTGAATCGTTTTTGGCTGAAGCTTTCTTT. Encoded protein: CASSESFLAEAFF.

This clonotype was seen a handful of times. The CDR3 is CASGLTTAEPQHF. The CDR3 DNA reads as TGTGCTAGTGGTTTGACCACTGCGGAGCCCCAGCATTTT. The chain uses TRBV12-5 and TRBJ1-5, with D unclear. The CDR3 consists of 13 residues. Per the germline V gene, CDR1 is LGHNT and CDR2 is FRNRAP. Trimming left V 2 bases short and J 8 bases short, with 10 bases between.

CDR3 in DNA: TGTGCCAGCAGTTTAACGCCTCAGGGGTTGGGTGAAAAACTGTTTTTT. It encodes CASSLTPQGLGEKLFF. The chain joins TRBV27 to TRBJ1-4, with D possibly matching TRBD1 (6 bases). This CDR3 has 16 amino acids. Trimming took 2 bases from V and 7 from J, leaving 17 bases between them. Germline CDR1 reads MNHEY; CDR2 reads SMNVEV (reference sequence).

The V call is TRBV6-6, the J call TRBJ2-3; TRBD1 might be the D (7 bases). Germline CDR1 is MNHNY and CDR2 is SVGAGI (reference sequence). This CDR3 is 16 amino acids long. Trimming cost V 0 bases and J 6 bases, with 16 bases left between them. CDR3 nucleotides: TGTGCCAGCAGTTACTCGACGCAGGGGGGTTGGGATACGCAGTATTTT. Residues: CASSYSTQGGWDTQYF.

The table lists this clonotype with many counts. This rearrangement joins TRBV7-9 to TRBJ1-1, with D possibly matching TRBD1 (5 bases). Germline values: CDR1 SEHNR, CDR2 FQNEAQ (reference sequence). Deletions cut 6 bases from V and 6 bases from J, with 14 bases between. This CDR3 is 13 amino acids long. The CDR3 sequence: CASSIWQGSEAFF. In DNA form, the CDR3 reads TGTGCCAGCAGTATTTGGCAGGGCTCTGAAGCTTTCTTT.

The CDR3 here is CASGGAGTGIYEQYF. The CDR3 DNA sequence: TGTGCCAGCGGTGGTGCCGGGACAGGGATCTACGAGCAGTACTTC. This rearrangement joins TRBV28 to TRBJ2-7; 9 bases agree with TRBD1. This CDR3 comprises 15 residues. The J segment lost 3 bases and the V segment lost 8 bases, leaving 11 bases of the junction unmatched. Germline assignment: CDR1 MDHEN and CDR2 SYDVKM. Supplemented by reference TRBV28 and TRBJ2-7, the full variable domain reads DVKVTQSSRYLVKRTGEKVFLECVQDMDHENMFWYRQDPGLGLRLIYFSYDVKMKEKGDIPEGYSVSREKKERFSLILESASTNQTSMYLCASGGAGTGIYEQYFGPGTRLTVT.

This clonotype was counted a few times. The rearrangement uses TRBV10-3 and TRBJ2-5; weak D call: TRBD2 (6 bases). The V gene lost 2 bases and the J gene lost 1 base, with 11 bases spanning the gap. Germline V gene sequence: CDR1 ENHRY, CDR2 SYGVKD. This CDR3 spans 15 amino acids. CDR3 protein: CAISEGEVIQETQYF. The CDR3, as DNA: TGTGCCATCAGTGAGGGGGAGGTTATCCAAGAGACCCAGTACTTC.

This clonotype was seen only once. The chain is built from TRBV3-1 and TRBJ2-5; 11 bases are shared with TRBD1. Germline CDR1 is LGHDT and CDR2 is YNNKEL (reference sequence). This CDR3 comprises 16 residues. The trim removed 4 bases at V and 2 bases at J, leaving 6 bases unmatched. The CDR3 spells CASSRQGQGGQETQYF. The DNA of the CDR3 is TGTGCCAGCAGCCGCCAGGGACAGGGGGGTCAAGAGACCCAGTACTTC.

This clonotype was detected ten times or more. J is TRBJ1-5 and V is TRBV20-1; TRBD1 matches 7 bases. CDR1 is DFQATT, CDR2 SNEGSKA, per germline (reference sequence). V dropped 3 bases and J dropped 11; count of bases not matched to a gene: 4. The CDR3 runs 11 residues. This CDR3 reads CSARGQTAQHF. CDR3 in DNA: TGCAGTGCTAGGGGACAGACAGCCCAGCATTTT.

This chain connects TRBV7-2 to TRBJ2-7; the D is unclear. Germline-derived CDR1 and CDR2 are SGHTA and FQGNSA. This CDR3 spans 16 amino acids. V dropped 4 bases and J dropped 2 bases, with 18 bases sitting between them. The CDR3 region has the DNA TGTGCCAGCAGCTCAGAGATTTCCTTCGCGGCCTACGAGCAGTACTTC. It is translated as CASSSEISFAAYEQYF.

This clonotype was picked up many times. The chain recombines TRBV2 with TRBJ2-3; D remains unclear. With 5 bases removed from V and 1 base from J, the gap between germline ends came to 16 bases. Germline V gene sequence: CDR1 SNHLY, CDR2 FYNNEI. The CDR3 covers 16 residues. CDR3 region: CASSKWQALGTDTQYF. As DNA, the CDR3 is TGTGCCAGCAGTAAATGGCAAGCCTTGGGCACAGATACGCAGTATTTT.

This chain connects TRBV7-2 to TRBJ1-2; 7 positions agree with TRBD1. The germline V gene has CDR1 SGHTA and CDR2 FQGNSA. The CDR3 has 14 residues. The V and J ends lost 2 bases and 5 bases, in that order; junction bases with no gene match: 5. The CDR3 here is CASSLNRGAYGYTF. Here the CDR3 DNA reads TGTGCCAGCAGCTTAAACAGGGGTGCTTATGGCTACACCTTC.

CDR3 loop: CASSYLEGVENTIYF. CDR3 sequence (DNA): TGTGCCAGCAGTTACCTTGAAGGGGTAGAAAACACCATATATTTT. The rearrangement uses TRBV6-2 or TRBV6-3 and TRBJ1-3; perhaps TRBD1 as D (5 bases). CDR1 MNHEY and CDR2 SVGEGT come from the germline V gene. The ends were cut back, 2 bases at V and 6 bases at J, with 14 bases in the middle. The CDR3 totals 15 residues.

CDR3 sequence (DNA): TGTGCCAGCAGTTATTTTCCCCCGGGACAGCTAAACACAGATACGCAGTATTTT. Encoded protein: CASSYFPPGQLNTDTQYF. The chain carries TRBV27 and TRBJ2-3; 7 bases are shared with TRBD1. Germline V gives CDR1 MNHEY, CDR2 SMNVEV (reference sequence). This CDR3 comprises 18 residues. The J segment lost 2 bases and the V segment lost 4 bases, leaving 15 bases of the junction unmatched.

This clonotype was recorded at least ten times. The rearrangement uses TRBV6-1 and TRBJ1-3, with TRBD1 identical over 7 bases. Germline-derived CDR1 and CDR2 are MNHNS and SASEGT. The CDR3 length is 14 residues. Trimming cost V 6 bases and J 7 bases; bases outside gene matches: 9. The CDR3 here is CASRVDRESNTIYF. The CDR3 bases are TGTGCCAGCAGAGTAGACAGGGAATCCAACACCATATATTTT.

The chain couples TRBV15 to TRBJ1-2; the D gene is possibly TRBD1 (5 bases). V dropped 3 bases and J dropped 4 bases, with 24 bases sitting between them. The germline V gene encodes CDR1 LNHNV and CDR2 YYDKDF (reference sequence). The CDR3 sequence is 18 residues long. CDR3 residues: CATSSEGLGDPQTYGYTF. The CDR3 coding sequence is TGTGCCACCAGCAGTGAGGGTCTTGGGGACCCTCAAACCTATGGCTACACCTTC. The full variable domain, in which reference TRBV15 and TRBJ1-2 provide the parts outside the CDR3, is DAMVIQNPRYQVTQFGKPVTLSCSQTLNHNVMYWYQQKSSQAPKLLFHYYDKDFNNEADTPDNFQSRRPNTSFCFLDIRSPGLGDTAMYLCATSSEGLGDPQTYGYTFGSGTRLTVV.

The gene calls are TRBV12-3 or TRBV12-4 and TRBJ1-5; 7 bases are a match to TRBD1. V dropped 0 bases and J dropped 0; count of bases not matched to a gene: 8. This CDR3 contains 18 residues. CDR3 amino acids: CASSLAFRTGDSNQPQHF. The CDR3 DNA is TGTGCCAGCAGTTTAGCGTTTAGGACAGGTGATAGCAATCAGCCCCAGCATTTT.

V gene TRBV6-5 combines with J gene TRBJ1-5; 7 nucleotides match TRBD1. Per germline, CDR1 MNHEY and CDR2 SVGAGI. The CDR3 sequence is 17 residues long. V gave up 4 bases and J gave up 0 bases; unmatched junction bases: 9. CDR3 region: CASSSGIDRASNQPQHF. The CDR3 coding sequence is TGTGCCAGCAGTTCAGGAATTGACAGGGCTAGCAATCAGCCCCAGCATTTT.

CDR3 bases: TGTGCCAGCAGCTCGGATGGGCGGGGGAATAGCTCCTACGAGCAGTACTTC. This sequence encodes CASSSDGRGNSSYEQYF. V gene TRBV7-9 combines with J gene TRBJ2-7; TRBD2 matches at 7 bases. CDR1 SEHNR and CDR2 FQNEAQ come from the germline V gene (reference sequence). The V segment lost 4 bases and the J segment 0 bases; nucleotides outside the gene matches: 12. This CDR3 is built from 17 residues.

The V and J genes are TRBV7-2 and TRBJ2-3; D is uncertain. V was clipped by 3 bases and J by 5 bases, with 12 bases between them. Germline-derived CDR1 and CDR2 are SGHTA and FQGNSA. This CDR3 region has 14 residues. CDR3 bases: TGTGCCAGCAGCTTGACTGCGCTGGGAGATACGCAGTATTTT. Protein: CASSLTALGDTQYF.

This clonotype appeared a single time. The chain recombines TRBV5-1 with TRBJ2-2; 8 nucleotides agree with TRBD2. Germline-derived CDR1 and CDR2 are SGHRS and YFSETQ. The ends lost 2 bases at V and 2 bases at J; junction bases unmatched: 5. The CDR3 covers 16 residues. Written as DNA, the CDR3 is TGCGCCAGCAGCTTCAGCGGGGGCCGTAACACCGGGGAGCTGTTTTTT. Translating it yields CASSFSGGRNTGELFF.

This clonotype was recorded at least ten times. V gene TRBV30 combines with J gene TRBJ1-1; D is perhaps TRBD1 (5 bases). V lost 4 bases to trimming and J lost 11 bases, with 14 bases between them. Per germline, CDR1 GTSNPN and CDR2 SVGIG (reference sequence). This CDR3 has 11 amino acids. Here the CDR3 reads CAWNPGTRAFF. The CDR3 nucleotides read TGTGCCTGGAATCCCGGGACCCGGGCTTTCTTT.

For this clonotype: A much larger clone lies a single base off, so this may be a read error. The chain employs TRBV12-3 or TRBV12-4 and TRBJ1-1, with TRBD1 as a possible D gene (6 bases). The CDR3 length is 14 residues. The V end was cut by 11 bases, the J end by 5 bases, with 21 bases between. The chain's CDR3 is CAAQRGELTTEAFF. As DNA, the CDR3 is TGTGCCGCACAAAGGGGGGAATTGACGACTGAAGCTTTCTTT.

The rearrangement links TRBV5-5 to TRBJ1-4, with D perhaps TRBD1 (5 bases). Germline assignment: CDR1 SGHKS and CDR2 YYEKEE (reference sequence). This CDR3 has 17 residues. With 1 base removed from V and 0 bases from J, the gap between germline ends came to 13 bases. The CDR3 loop reads CASSLRTRTSTNEKLFF. CDR3 DNA sequence: TGTGCCAGCAGCTTGAGGACACGTACTTCAACTAATGAAAAACTGTTTTTT.

As regards this clonotype: Germline is not matched at one junction end, which may reflect a read error. The V call is TRBV20-1, the J call TRBJ1-5, with 8 bases that match TRBD1. Germline V lookup: CDR1 DFQATT, CDR2 SNEGSKA (reference sequence). This CDR3 comprises 17 residues. The CDR3 here is CSGRSYGQGEWHQPQHF. The DNA for the CDR3 is TGCAGTGGTAGAAGTTATGGACAGGGAGAGTGGCATCAGCCCCAGCATTTT.

This clonotype was seen many times. The genes are TRBV20-1 and TRBJ2-1; TRBD1 is a possible D gene (6 bases). Germline CDR1 and CDR2: DFQATT and SNEGSKA (reference sequence). V lost 5 bases to trimming and J lost 4 bases, with 21 bases between them. The CDR3 spans 16 residues. The CDR3 here is CSAGSGTPGRYNEQFF. In DNA form, the CDR3 reads TGCAGTGCTGGATCCGGGACACCGGGGAGATACAATGAGCAGTTCTTC.

This clonotype was counted many times. This rearrangement joins TRBV20-1 to TRBJ2-5; 9 positions agree with TRBD2. After removal of 5 bases from V and 5 bases from J, the junction contained 6 bases not matched to a gene. The V gene's germline CDR1 is DFQATT and CDR2 SNEGSKA (reference sequence). This CDR3 contains 13 residues. CDR3 region: CSASSRGGETQYF. DNA for the CDR3: TGCAGTGCTTCCTCGCGGGGGGGCGAGACCCAGTACTTC.

This clonotype was found a few times. The rearrangement links TRBV7-9 to TRBJ2-3; D possibly matches TRBD1 or TRBD2 (5 bases each). This CDR3 contains 18 residues. Deletions cut 5 bases from V and 6 bases from J, with 27 bases between. In germline, CDR1 is SEHNR, CDR2 FQNEAQ (reference sequence). DNA of the CDR3: TGTGCCAGCAGCAAGCCCAGCCTGTCCGGGACCGTCAACGATACGCAGTATTTT. This gives the protein CASSKPSLSGTVNDTQYF.

This clonotype was counted ten times or more. The gene calls are TRBV6-1 and TRBJ1-1; D is ambiguous. V was shortened by 5 bases and J by 0 bases, with 10 bases between the two germline ends. This CDR3 region has 14 residues. Germline-derived CDR1 and CDR2 are MNHNS and SASEGT. The CDR3 DNA is TGTGCCAGCAGTCCGGAGAACATGAACACTGAAGCTTTCTTT. Its translation is CASSPENMNTEAFF.

This clonotype was detected many times. The chain employs TRBV18 and TRBJ1-6; the match to TRBD1 covers 7 bases. J gave up 8 bases and V 4 bases, and 8 bases lay outside the gene matches. The CDR3 covers 15 residues. Per germline, CDR1 KGHSH and CDR2 LQKENI. Written as DNA, the CDR3 is TGTGCCAGCTCACAGACCGGGACAGATCATTCACCCCTCCACTTT. It codes for CASSQTGTDHSPLHF.